The T cell receptor (beta chain) under discussion was sequenced for a study of Graves' ophthalmopathy and Graves' hyperthyroidism. Study background: Peripheral blood collection took place at initial diagnosis, before any treatment.

This clonotype was recorded many times. Antigen specificity is unknown. The study, taken as a whole, reports: Most clonotypes expanded in thyroid above 0.001 frequency were present in blood too. With about 87% sensitivity and less than 83% specificity, a 13-signature model separated ophthalmopathy from stable hyperthyroidism.

Patients with other autoimmune diseases, uncontrolled infections, pregnancy or lactation were excluded. As the template, RNA transcripts were used to amplify TCR beta CDR3 regions. First-round RT-PCR used HTBI primers; second-round multiplex PCR followed. MiXCR, applied by TCRdb to the multiplex PCR reads, yields one record per CDR3 protein. The data show roughly 400,000 distinct CDR3 sequences, approximately 18% seen once. Looked up from germline, CDR1 is MNHNY and CDR2 is SVGAGI (reference sequence). The germline V and J ends were trimmed by 3 bases and 0 bases, with 15 bases remaining between them. The CDR3 contains 17 residues.

Source material: peripheral blood. The V call is TRBV6-6, the J call TRBJ2-4; D is perhaps TRBD2 (6 bases). The TCR comes from an adult woman with stable Graves' hyperthyroidism. The CDR3, as DNA: TGTGCCAGCAGTTATCCTGGTGGGGGACTAGCCAAAAACATTCAGTACTTC. It yields the protein CASSYPGGGLAKNIQYF.